A single sample is the source of the 27 T cell receptor beta chains below, sequenced in a study of CD8 T cells in ankylosing spondylitis. Findings and caveats of the study: Ankylosing spondylitis blood appeared to be characterized by a TCR beta motif of eight or nine highly homologous variants.

Their antigens are not known. A single record per CDR3 protein comes from TCRdb applying MiXCR to the 5' RACE reads. The data show 330,000 or so distinct CDR3 sequences, with roughly 8% seen just once and 14% to 15% held by the top ten. Specimen: blood, either unsorted or a sorted T cell fraction (not recorded which). Receptors were obtained from a male donor with ankylosing spondylitis.

This clonotype was recorded at least ten times. The genes are TRBV3-1 and TRBJ2-1; 7 bases map to TRBD2. Losses at the gene ends were 3 bases for V and 0 bases for J; bases not matched to a gene: 5. Germline CDR1 is LGHDT and CDR2 is YNNKEL (reference sequence). The CDR3 runs to 16 residues. CDR3 residues: CASSQGLPNSYNEQFF. CDR3 sequence (DNA): TGTGCCAGCAGCCAGGGACTACCGAACTCCTACAATGAGCAGTTCTTC.

This clonotype was picked up many times. The chain recombines TRBV20-1 with TRBJ2-7; 7 bases agree with TRBD1. This CDR3 contains 11 residues. CDR1 DFQATT and CDR2 SNEGSKA come from the germline V gene (reference sequence). With V trimmed by 7 bases and J by 4 bases, 4 bases remained unmatched. The CDR3 nucleotides are TGCAGTGGGGACAGTTTGTACGAGCAGTACTTC. Translating gives CSGDSLYEQYF.

In this sample, this clonotype turned up many times. The V gene is TRBV7-3, the J gene TRBJ2-1; 12 nucleotides align to TRBD2. V dropped 3 bases and J dropped 9; count of bases not matched to a gene: 9. CDR3 size: 16 residues. CDR1 and CDR2 from the germline V gene are SGHTA and FQGTGA. The CDR3 protein is CASSFLAGGPVGEQFF. The CDR3 bases are TGTGCCAGCAGCTTCCTAGCGGGAGGGCCCGTAGGTGAGCAGTTCTTC.

This clonotype was detected a few times. V usage is TRBV12-3 or TRBV12-4 and J usage is TRBJ2-2; the D gene is possibly TRBD1 (7 bases). The CDR3 spans 15 residues. V was pared by 5 bases and J by 6 bases, with 16 bases between. The CDR3 DNA reads as TGTGCCAGCAGTCCCGACCAGGGGGGCCCCGGGGAGCTGTTTTTT. This sequence encodes CASSPDQGGPGELFF.

Details on this clonotype: One end of the junction varies from germline; a read error may be responsible. This rearrangement joins TRBV29-1 to TRBJ1-1, with D unclear. Germline V gene data show CDR1 as SQVTM and CDR2 as ANQGSEA. This CDR3 region has 11 residues. The CDR3 DNA reads TGCAACGTTGTATTCGTGGATTTGGCTTTCTTT. It translates to CNVVFVDLAFF.

This clonotype was counted many times. The chain links TRBV29-1 to TRBJ2-2, with 9 nucleotides matching TRBD1. V lost 4 bases to trimming and J lost 3 bases; unmatched junction nucleotides: 6. Per germline, CDR1 SQVTM and CDR2 ANQGSEA. CDR3 length: 15 residues. The CDR3 DNA reads as TGCAGCGTTGCCGACAGGGGGATGGACACCGGGGAGCTGTTTTTT. Amino acid sequence: CSVADRGMDTGELFF.

This clonotype appeared a few times. This chain joins TRBV12-3 or TRBV12-4 and TRBJ1-4; perhaps TRBD1 as D (5 bases). This CDR3 has 14 residues. Trimming took off 8 bases at V and 5 bases at J, with 15 bases between the two ends. CDR3 residues: CASGPGPLNEKLFF. The CDR3 DNA reads as TGTGCCAGCGGACCGGGACCACTCAATGAAAAACTGTTTTTT.

This clonotype was recorded at least ten times. The chain links TRBV5-1 to TRBJ1-1, with D possibly being TRBD1 (5 bases). CDR3 length equals 13 residues. The germline gives CDR1 SGHRS, CDR2 YFSETQ. V was cut by 1 base and J by 5 bases, with 9 bases left in between. CDR3 sequence reads: CASSLRGGTEAFF. CDR3 DNA: TGCGCCAGCAGCTTGAGGGGAGGAACTGAAGCTTTCTTT.

This chain joins TRBV28 and TRBJ2-5; the match to TRBD2 covers 7 bases. The ends lost 6 bases at V and 5 bases at J; junction bases unmatched: 9. Germline CDR1 MDHEN, CDR2 SYDVKM. The CDR3 contains 14 residues. CDR3 amino acids: CASRQIAGWETQYF. The CDR3, as DNA: TGTGCCAGCAGGCAGATAGCGGGCTGGGAGACCCAGTACTTC.

This clonotype was seen only a few times. The chain joins TRBV28 to TRBJ2-7; 10 bases match TRBD2. The CDR3 is 15 residues long. The V gene end was trimmed by 6 bases and the J gene end by 4 bases; junction bases not matched to a gene: 9. Germline V lookup: CDR1 MDHEN, CDR2 SYDVKM. The CDR3 nucleotides are TGTGCCAGCAGCAGGGGGGGGACTAGCGCGTACGAGCAGTACTTC. Translating it yields CASSRGGTSAYEQYF.

The chain has TRBV19 and TRBJ1-5; a possible D gene is TRBD1 (5 bases). The CDR3 extends over 13 amino acids. The germline CDR1 and CDR2 sequences are LNHDA and SQIVND (reference sequence). The ends were cut back, 9 bases at V and 2 bases at J, with 11 bases in the middle. The CDR3 reads CASAVRGNQPQHF. CDR3 nucleotides: TGTGCCAGCGCGGTCAGGGGCAATCAGCCCCAGCATTTT.

This clonotype has at least ten counts. V and J are TRBV5-1 and TRBJ1-6; possibly TRBD1 for D (5 bases). This CDR3 comprises 16 residues. The germline V gene has CDR1 SGHRS and CDR2 YFSETQ. V lost 0 bases and J 3 bases, leaving 10 bases between the germline ends. The CDR3 here is CASSLGQGRYNSPLHF. The CDR3 bases are TGCGCCAGCAGCTTGGGGCAGGGCCGCTATAATTCACCCCTCCACTTT.

This clonotype showed up just a few times. V gene TRBV29-1 combines with J gene TRBJ1-2; no firm D call. Trimming removed 0 bases from V and 5 bases from J, with 10 bases in between. Germline-derived CDR1 and CDR2 are SQVTM and ANQGSEA. The CDR3 is made up of 13 amino acids. The CDR3 nucleotides are TGCAGCGTTGAAGAAAGATCAACATATGGCTACACCTTC. Translation: CSVEERSTYGYTF.

This clonotype was detected ten times or more. The chain uses TRBV20-1 and TRBJ2-7, with 10 nucleotides matching TRBD2. The junction had 1 base not matched to a gene; V was cut back by 3 bases and J by 2 bases. The CDR3 extends over 13 amino acids. Germline loops: CDR1 DFQATT, CDR2 SNEGSKA (reference sequence). The CDR3 DNA follows: TGCAGTGCTAGTCTAGCGGGGGCCTACGAGCAGTACTTC. Translated, it gives CSASLAGAYEQYF.

The rearrangement joins TRBV10-3 to TRBJ2-7, with D possibly matching TRBD1 (6 bases). V lost 11 bases to trimming and J lost 4 bases, with 18 bases between them. CDR3 size: 13 residues. From germline, CDR1 is ENHRY and CDR2 SYGVKD. The CDR3 nucleotides read TGTGCCGTGATGCCGGGACACGAATACGAGCAGTACTTC. Amino acids: CAVMPGHEYEQYF.

There are a few counts of this clonotype. The CDR3 nucleotides read TGTGCCAGCAGCTTGGATAGGTTAGAGACCCAGTACTTC. Translation: CASSLDRLETQYF. The J gene is TRBJ2-5, the V gene TRBV5-6; D gene ambiguous. There are 13 residues in the CDR3. V gave up 0 bases and J gave up 4 bases, with 7 bases separating them. Per germline, CDR1 SGHDT and CDR2 YYEEEE. Full variable domain (remainder filled in from reference TRBV5-6 and TRBJ2-5): DAGVTQSPTHLIKTRGQQVTLRCSPKSGHDTVSWYQQALGQGPQFIFQYYEEEERQRGNFPDRFSGHQFPNYSSELNVNALLLGDSALYLCASSLDRLETQYFGPGTRLLVL.

This chain joins TRBV10-3 and TRBJ2-2, with 10 bases matching TRBD2. After removal of 5 bases from V and 5 bases from J, the junction contained 5 bases not matched to a gene. The CDR3 extends over 15 amino acids. Germline CDR1 ENHRY, CDR2 SYGVKD. The CDR3: CAISLGTSVTGELFF. Here the CDR3 DNA reads TGTGCCATCAGTCTCGGGACTAGCGTAACCGGGGAGCTGTTTTTT.

Ten or more counts support this clonotype. This chain connects TRBV5-1 to TRBJ2-3; D call uncertain. Germline-derived CDR1 and CDR2 are SGHRS and YFSETQ. The length of the CDR3 is 13 residues. V was cut by 4 bases and J by 4 bases, with 10 bases left in between. CDR3 protein: CASSAGRADTQYF. The CDR3 DNA is TGCGCCAGCAGCGCCGGACGGGCAGATACGCAGTATTTT.

Remarks on this clonotype: A read error may explain this, as a much larger clone is one base away. The genes are TRBV18 and TRBJ1-5; TRBD1 is a possible D gene (5 bases). The CDR3 length is 15 residues. In germline, CDR1 is KGHSH, CDR2 LQKENI. CDR3 nucleotide sequence: TGTGCCAGCTCACCAGCAGGGAATAGCAATCAGCCCCAGGATTTT. Translated: CASSPAGNSNQPQDF.

This clonotype was observed a handful of times. This chain connects TRBV20-1 to TRBJ2-1; 7 bases fit TRBD2. The ends lost 0 bases at V and 0 bases at J; junction bases unmatched: 14. The CDR3 is made up of 19 amino acids. CDR1 and CDR2 (germline): DFQATT, SNEGSKA (reference sequence). The CDR3 loop is CSARDRGLGSPSSYNEQFF. The CDR3 DNA sequence: TGCAGTGCTAGAGATAGAGGACTAGGTTCCCCGAGCTCCTACAATGAGCAGTTCTTC.

This clonotype was detected a few times. This CDR3 is CASSKPGQQIYNEQFF. The DNA for the CDR3 is TGTGCCAGCAGCAAACCGGGACAACAAATTTACAATGAGCAGTTCTTC. The chain has TRBV7-9 and TRBJ2-1, with a possible D match to TRBD1 (6 bases). The CDR3 is 16 residues long. Germline CDR1 and CDR2: SEHNR and FQNEAQ (reference sequence). V lost 5 bases to trimming and J lost 4 bases, with 18 bases between them. Combining the CDR3 with reference TRBV7-9 and TRBJ2-1 gives the whole variable domain DTGVSQNPRHKITKRGQNVTFRCDPISEHNRLYWYRQTLGQGPEFLTYFQNEAQLEKSRLLSDRFSAERPKGSFSTLEIQRTEQGDSAMYLCASSKPGQQIYNEQFFGPGTRLTVL.

There are many counts of this clonotype. The rearrangement uses TRBV7-2 and TRBJ1-2, with 7 bases aligning to TRBD1. Germline V lookup: CDR1 SGHTA, CDR2 FQGNSA. The V and J ends lost 5 bases and 3 bases, in that order; junction bases with no gene match: 3. The length of the CDR3 is 13 residues. DNA of the CDR3: TGTGCCAGCAGCGTCGACAGGGACTATGGCTACACCTTC. Translated: CASSVDRDYGYTF.

This chain links TRBV20-1 with TRBJ2-1; 11 positions agree with TRBD2. CDR1 is DFQATT and CDR2 is SNEGSKA in the germline V gene (reference sequence). Trimming at V came to 4 bases and at J to 15 bases, leaving 8 bases not matched to a gene. The CDR3 extends over 12 amino acids. CDR3 sequence (DNA): TGCAGTGCTAAAACTAGCGGGAGTAGGTTGTTCTTC. The encoded protein is CSAKTSGSRLFF.

V usage is TRBV6-1 and J usage is TRBJ2-1, with 13 positions matching TRBD2. The CDR3 sequence is 16 residues long. V was clipped by 6 bases and J by 8 bases; unmatched bases: 10. Looked up from germline, CDR1 is MNHNS and CDR2 is SASEGT. DNA of the CDR3: TGTGCCAGCAGCGAGGCTGCGGGACTAGCGGGATATGAGCAGTTCTTC. Residues: CASSEAAGLAGYEQFF.

The V call is TRBV27, the J call TRBJ2-7; 9 bases agree with TRBD2. The germline gives CDR1 MNHEY, CDR2 SMNVEV (reference sequence). Losses at the gene ends were 6 bases for V and 3 bases for J; bases not matched to a gene: 6. The CDR3 is 14 residues long. This chain's CDR3 is CASSMRTSDYEQYF. In DNA form, the CDR3 reads TGTGCCAGCAGCATGAGGACTAGCGACTACGAGCAGTACTTC.

This clonotype was counted only a few times. The rearrangement links TRBV30 to TRBJ2-3; the D gene is possibly TRBD2 (6 bases). The CDR3 has 15 amino acids. CDR1 GTSNPN and CDR2 SVGIG come from the germline V gene (reference sequence). V was shortened by 3 bases and J by 5 bases, with 18 bases between the two germline ends. This CDR3 reads CAWSVISGRGDTQYF. CDR3 bases: TGTGCCTGGAGCGTTATTAGCGGACGGGGAGATACGCAGTATTTT.

This clonotype was observed at least ten times. The chain combines TRBV7-8 with TRBJ1-5; the D is unclear. CDR1 and CDR2 (germline): SGHVS, FQNEAQ. The CDR3 has 13 amino acids. V was cut by 2 bases and J by 5 bases, with 7 bases left in between. This CDR3 is CASSLSGYQPQHF. The CDR3 bases are TGTGCCAGCAGCTTATCGGGGTATCAGCCCCAGCATTTT.